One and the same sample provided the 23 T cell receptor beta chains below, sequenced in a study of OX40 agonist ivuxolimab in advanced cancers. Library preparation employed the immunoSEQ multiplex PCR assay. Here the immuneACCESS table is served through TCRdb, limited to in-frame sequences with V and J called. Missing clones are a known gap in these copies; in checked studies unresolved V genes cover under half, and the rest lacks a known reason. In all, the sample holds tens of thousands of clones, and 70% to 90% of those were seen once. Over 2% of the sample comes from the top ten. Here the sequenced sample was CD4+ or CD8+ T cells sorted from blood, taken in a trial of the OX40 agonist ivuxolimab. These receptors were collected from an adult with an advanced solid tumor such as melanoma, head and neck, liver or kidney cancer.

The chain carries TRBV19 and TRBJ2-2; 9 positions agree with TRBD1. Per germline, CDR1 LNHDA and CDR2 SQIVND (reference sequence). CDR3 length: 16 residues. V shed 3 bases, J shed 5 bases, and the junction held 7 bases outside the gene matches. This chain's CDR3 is CASSIGTGSVTGELFF. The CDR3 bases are TGTGCCAGTAGTATCGGGACAGGGTCCGTGACCGGGGAGCTGTTTTTT.

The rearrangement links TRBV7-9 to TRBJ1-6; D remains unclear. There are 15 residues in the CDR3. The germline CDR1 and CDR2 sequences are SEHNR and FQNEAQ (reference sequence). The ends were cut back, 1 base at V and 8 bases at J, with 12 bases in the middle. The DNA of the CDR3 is TGTGCCAGCAGCTTAGGTTCAGACATTTATTCACCCCTCCACTTT. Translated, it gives CASSLGSDIYSPLHF.

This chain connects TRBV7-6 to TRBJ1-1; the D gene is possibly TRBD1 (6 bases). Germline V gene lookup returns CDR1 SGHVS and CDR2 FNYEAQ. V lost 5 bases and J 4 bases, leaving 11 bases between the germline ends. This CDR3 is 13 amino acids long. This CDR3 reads CASSRSGATEAFF. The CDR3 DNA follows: TGTGCCAGCAGCCGATCAGGGGCCACTGAAGCTTTCTTT.

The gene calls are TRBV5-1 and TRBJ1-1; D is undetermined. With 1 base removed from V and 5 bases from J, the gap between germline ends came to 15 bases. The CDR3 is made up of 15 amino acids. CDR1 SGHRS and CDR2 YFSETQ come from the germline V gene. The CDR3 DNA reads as TGCGCCAGCAGCTTGAGCGCAGGCAGCGGAACTGAAGCTTTCTTT. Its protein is CASSLSAGSGTEAFF.

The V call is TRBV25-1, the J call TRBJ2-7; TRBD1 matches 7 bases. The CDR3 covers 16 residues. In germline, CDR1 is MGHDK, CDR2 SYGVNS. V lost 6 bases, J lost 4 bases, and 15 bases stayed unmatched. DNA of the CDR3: TGTGCCAGCAGAGGTTGGGGAACAGGGGTCAGGTACGAGCAGTACTTC. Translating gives CASRGWGTGVRYEQYF.

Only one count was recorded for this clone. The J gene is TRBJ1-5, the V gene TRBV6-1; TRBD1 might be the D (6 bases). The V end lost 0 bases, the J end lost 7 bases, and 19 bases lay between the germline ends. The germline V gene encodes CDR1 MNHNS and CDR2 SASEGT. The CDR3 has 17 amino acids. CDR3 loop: CASSEAGGAADRQPQHF. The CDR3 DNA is TGTGCCAGCAGTGAAGCTGGGGGCGCGGCAGACAGGCAGCCCCAGCATTTT.

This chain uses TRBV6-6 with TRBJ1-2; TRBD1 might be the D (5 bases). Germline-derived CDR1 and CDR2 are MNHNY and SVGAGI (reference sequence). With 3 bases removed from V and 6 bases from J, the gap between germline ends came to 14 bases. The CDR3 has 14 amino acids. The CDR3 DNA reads TGTGCCAGCAGTTATGGAGGAGGGGCCCATGGCTACACCTTC. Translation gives CASSYGGGAHGYTF.

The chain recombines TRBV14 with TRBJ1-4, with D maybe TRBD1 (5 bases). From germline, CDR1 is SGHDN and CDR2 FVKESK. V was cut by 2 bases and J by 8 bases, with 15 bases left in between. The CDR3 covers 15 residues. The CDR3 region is CASSQLGGAGEKLFF. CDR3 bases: TGTGCCAGCAGCCAATTAGGAGGGGCGGGAGAAAAACTGTTTTTT.

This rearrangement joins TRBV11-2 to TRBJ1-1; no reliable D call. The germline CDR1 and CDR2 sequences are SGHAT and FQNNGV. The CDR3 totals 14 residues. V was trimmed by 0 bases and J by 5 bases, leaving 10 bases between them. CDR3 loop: CASSLDTGVTEAFF. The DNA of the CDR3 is TGTGCCAGCAGCTTAGATACTGGGGTTACTGAAGCTTTCTTT.

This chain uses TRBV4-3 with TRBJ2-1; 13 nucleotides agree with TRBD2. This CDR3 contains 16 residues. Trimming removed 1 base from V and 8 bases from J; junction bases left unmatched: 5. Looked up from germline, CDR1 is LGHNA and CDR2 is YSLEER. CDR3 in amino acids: CASSQGRTSGGYEQFF. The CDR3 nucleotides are TGCGCCAGCAGCCAAGGTCGGACTAGCGGGGGTTATGAGCAGTTCTTC.

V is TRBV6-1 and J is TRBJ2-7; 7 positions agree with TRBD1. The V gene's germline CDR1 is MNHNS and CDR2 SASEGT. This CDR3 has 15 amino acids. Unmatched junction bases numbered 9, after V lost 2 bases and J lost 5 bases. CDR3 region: CASSELETQGNEQYV. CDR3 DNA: TGTGCCAGCAGTGAACTAGAGACACAGGGGAACGAGCAGTACGTC.

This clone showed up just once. DNA of the CDR3: TGTGCCAGTGGAAGGGGACAGCTCGTCTCTGGAAACACCATATATTTT. Protein sequence: CASGRGQLVSGNTIYF. This chain connects TRBV19 to TRBJ1-3; 7 nucleotides match TRBD1. The V and J ends lost 8 bases and 0 bases, in that order; junction bases with no gene match: 10. Germline V gene lookup returns CDR1 LNHDA and CDR2 SQIVND (reference sequence). CDR3 length equals 16 residues.

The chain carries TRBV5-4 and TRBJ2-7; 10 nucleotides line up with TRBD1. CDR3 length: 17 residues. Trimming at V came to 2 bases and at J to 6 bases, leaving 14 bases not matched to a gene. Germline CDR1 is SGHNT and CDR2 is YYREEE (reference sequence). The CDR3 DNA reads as TGTGCCAGCAGCTTTCCCTCCCCGGGACAGGGGTTTTCCGAGCAGTACTTC. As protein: CASSFPSPGQGFSEQYF.

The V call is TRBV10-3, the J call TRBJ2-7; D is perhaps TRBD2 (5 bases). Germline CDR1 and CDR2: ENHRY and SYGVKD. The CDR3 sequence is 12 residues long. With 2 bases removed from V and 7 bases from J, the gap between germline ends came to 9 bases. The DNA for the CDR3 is TGTGCCATCAGTGAGACGGGCGGGGAGCAGTACGTC. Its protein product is CAISETGGEQYV.

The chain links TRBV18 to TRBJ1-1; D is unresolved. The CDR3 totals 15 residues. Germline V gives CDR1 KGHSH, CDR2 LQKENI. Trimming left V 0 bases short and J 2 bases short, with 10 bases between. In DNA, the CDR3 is TGTGCCAGCTCACCACCAAGCCAGACAAACACTGAAGCTTTCTTT. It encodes CASSPPSQTNTEAFF.

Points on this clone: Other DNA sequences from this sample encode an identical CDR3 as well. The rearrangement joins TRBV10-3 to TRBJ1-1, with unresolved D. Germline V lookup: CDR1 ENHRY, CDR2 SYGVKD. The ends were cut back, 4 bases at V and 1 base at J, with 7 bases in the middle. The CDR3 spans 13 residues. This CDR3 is CAISGLENTEAFF. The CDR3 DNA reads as TGTGCCATCAGTGGACTAGAGAACACTGAAGCTTTCTTT.

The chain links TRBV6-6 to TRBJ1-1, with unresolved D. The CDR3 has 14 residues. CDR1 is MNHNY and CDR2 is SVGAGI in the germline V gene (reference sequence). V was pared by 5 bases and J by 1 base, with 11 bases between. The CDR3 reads CASSPPRQNTEAFF. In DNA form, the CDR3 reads TGTGCCAGCAGTCCCCCCCGGCAGAACACTGAAGCTTTCTTT.

The DNA of the CDR3 is TGCAGCGTTGAAGGGGGTTCTGGAAACACCATATATTTT. It yields the protein CSVEGGSGNTIYF. The chain carries TRBV29-1 and TRBJ1-3, with D unclear. There are 13 residues in the CDR3. Germline CDR1 reads SQVTM; CDR2 reads ANQGSEA. Trimming took 1 base from V and 1 from J, leaving 5 bases between them.

This CDR3 is CASSQDRQRGGFQETQYF. DNA for the CDR3: TGCGCCAGCAGCCAAGATAGGCAGCGGGGGGGTTTCCAAGAGACCCAGTACTTC. V usage is TRBV4-1 and J usage is TRBJ2-5; 10 bases align to TRBD2. CDR1 is MGHRA, CDR2 YSYEKL, per germline. The ends lost 0 bases at V and 1 base at J; junction bases unmatched: 8. This CDR3 is built from 18 residues.

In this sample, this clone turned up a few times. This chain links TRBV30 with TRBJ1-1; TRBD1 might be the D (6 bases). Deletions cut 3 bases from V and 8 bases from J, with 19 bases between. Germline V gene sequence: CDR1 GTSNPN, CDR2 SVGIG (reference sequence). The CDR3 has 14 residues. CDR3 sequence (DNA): TGTGCCTGGAGCCCGACAGGTTTTCTTACCGAAGCTTTCTTT. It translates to CAWSPTGFLTEAFF.

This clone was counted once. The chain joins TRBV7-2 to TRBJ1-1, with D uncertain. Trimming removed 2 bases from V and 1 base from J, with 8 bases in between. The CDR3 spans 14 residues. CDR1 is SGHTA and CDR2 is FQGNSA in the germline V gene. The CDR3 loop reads CASSLRVRNTEAFF. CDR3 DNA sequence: TGTGCCAGCAGCTTACGAGTGAGGAACACTGAAGCTTTCTTT.

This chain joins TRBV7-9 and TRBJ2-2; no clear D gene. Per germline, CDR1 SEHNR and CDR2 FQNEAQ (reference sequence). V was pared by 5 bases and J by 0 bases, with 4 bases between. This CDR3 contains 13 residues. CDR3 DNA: TGTGCCAGCAGCCCTTCGAACACCGGGGAGCTGTTTTTT. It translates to CASSPSNTGELFF.

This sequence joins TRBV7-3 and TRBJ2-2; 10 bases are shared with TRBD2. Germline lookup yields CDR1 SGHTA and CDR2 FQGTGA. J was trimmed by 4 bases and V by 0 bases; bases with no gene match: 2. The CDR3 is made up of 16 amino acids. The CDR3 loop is CASSLTSGGSTGELFF. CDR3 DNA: TGTGCCAGCAGCTTAACTAGCGGGGGGAGCACCGGGGAGCTGTTTTTT. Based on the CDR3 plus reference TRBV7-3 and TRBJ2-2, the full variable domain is GAGVSQTPSNKVTEKGKYVELRCDPISGHTALYWYRQSLGQGPEFLIYFQGTGAADDSGLPNDRFFAVRPEGSVSTLKIQRTERGDSAVYLCASSLTSGGSTGELFFGEGSRLTVL.